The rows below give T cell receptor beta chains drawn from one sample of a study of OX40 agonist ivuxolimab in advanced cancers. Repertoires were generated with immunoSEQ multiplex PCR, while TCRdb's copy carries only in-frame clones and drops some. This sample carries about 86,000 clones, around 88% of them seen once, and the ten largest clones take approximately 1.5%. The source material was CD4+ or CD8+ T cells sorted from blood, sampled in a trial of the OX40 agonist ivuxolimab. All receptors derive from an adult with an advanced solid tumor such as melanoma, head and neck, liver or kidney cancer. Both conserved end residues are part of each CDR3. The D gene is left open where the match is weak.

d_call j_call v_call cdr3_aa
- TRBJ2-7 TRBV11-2 CASSLAGGAETYEQYF
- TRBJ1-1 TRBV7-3 CASSLSPSTEAFF
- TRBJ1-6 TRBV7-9 CASSLRQIDSPLHF
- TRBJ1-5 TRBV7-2 CASSRDLNQPQHF
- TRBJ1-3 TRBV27 CASSLSGGTGNTIYF
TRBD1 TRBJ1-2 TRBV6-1 CASGQGANYGYTF
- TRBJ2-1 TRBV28 CASSPSGPINEQFF
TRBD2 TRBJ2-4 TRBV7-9 CASSLSLAETQYF
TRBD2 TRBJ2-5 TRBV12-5 CASASGLAGGETQYF
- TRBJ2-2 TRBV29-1 CSVSGVSNTGELFF
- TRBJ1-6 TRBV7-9 CASSFEGVRNSPLHF
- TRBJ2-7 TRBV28 CASSPRLVIDEQYF
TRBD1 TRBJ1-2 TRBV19 CASSGPGTGEAYGYTF